One T cell receptor beta chain is described in this entry. These data are taken from a study of control samples from healthy donors and cancer patients. The CDR3 spans 13 residues. Per germline, CDR1 SGHAT and CDR2 FQNNGV. Trimming removed 0 bases at V and 8 bases at J, with 10 bases between. Using immunoSEQ multiplex PCR, the repertoire was profiled, and TCRdb retains in-frame clones only, with some absent. This sample has roughly 100,000 clones, with more than 85% found just once. The origin of this receptor is a man in his sixties with lung cancer. J is TRBJ1-2 and V is TRBV11-2; D call uncertain. The sequenced sample was PBMCs. The DNA for the CDR3 is TGTGCCAGCAGCTTAGATCTTAAGACCGGCTACACCTTC. Translation gives CASSLDLKTGYTF. Drawing the rest from reference TRBV11-2 and TRBJ1-2, the complete variable domain is EAGVAQSPRYKIIEKRQSVAFWCNPISGHATLYWYQQILGQGPKLLIQFQNNGVVDDSQLPKDRFSAERLKGVDSTLKIQPAKLEDSAVYLCASSLDLKTGYTFGSGTRLTVV.